This T cell receptor (beta chain) was found in a study of blood T cell repertoires in COVID-19. Study context: Donors in the United States, Italy and Spain gave samples during acute or convalescent COVID-19. T cells, B-cell-depleted T cells, or PBMCs provided the cDNA or gDNA that served as material.

Original processing notes: Amplification from reference gene primers served as the basis for estimated nucleated cell counts. Libraries were prepared by immunoSEQ multiplex PCR; TCRdb keeps only in-frame clonotypes and omits some of them. Clone size and V and J calls were adopted from that table, with D and trimming inferred from the DNA. Among over 200,000 clones listed, 87% were seen once. Per germline, CDR1 SGHRS and CDR2 YFSETQ. The trim removed 2 bases at V and 2 bases at J, leaving 4 bases unmatched. This CDR3 spans 15 amino acids. This receptor was obtained from a man aged 40-50 years with active or convalescent COVID-19. This chain uses TRBV5-1 with TRBJ1-3; 7 bases are shared with TRBD1. The sample consisted of peripheral blood. The CDR3 protein is CASSLNTGAGNTIYF. Here the CDR3 DNA reads TGCGCCAGCAGCTTAAACACAGGGGCTGGAAACACCATATATTTT. Combining the CDR3 with reference TRBV5-1 and TRBJ1-3 gives the whole variable domain KAGVTQTPRYLIKTRGQQVTLSCSPISGHRSVSWYQQTPGQGLQFLFEYFSETQRNKGNFPGRFSGRQFSNSRSEMNVSTLELGDSALYLCASSLNTGAGNTIYFGEGSWLTVV.